This entry lists 28 T cell receptor beta chains sequenced from one sample in a study of Tregs in tolerant kidney transplant recipients. The method was immunoSEQ multiplex PCR; TCRdb's version includes in-frame clones alone and lacks a portion of them. The specimen's table records 25,000 to 35,000 clones. The material was CD8+ T cells from blood, obtained before the transplant. Receptor source: a human donor who received a combined kidney and bone marrow transplant.

In regard to this clone: The CDR3 end falls 3 residues outside the read, so it is completed with the germline J gene. V is TRBV11-2 and J is TRBJ2-7; D not resolved. V lost 2 bases to trimming and J lost 6 bases, with 5 bases between them. This CDR3 comprises 11 residues. CDR1 and CDR2 from the germline V gene are SGHAT and FQNNGV. The sequenced CDR3 bases are TGTGCCAGCAGCTTAATCCGCGAG. It translates to CASSLIRE. The whole CDR3 protein is CASSLIREQYF.

Of note for this clone: From the germline J gene comes the end of the CDR3, since the read stops 3 residues before it. The chain is built from TRBV20-1 and TRBJ1-1; D gene ambiguous. The CDR3 runs to 9 residues. Trimming cost V 7 bases and J 6 bases, with 6 bases left between them. Germline V gives CDR1 DFQATT, CDR2 SNEGSKA (reference sequence). The CDR3 spells CSVLPEAFF. Incomplete CDR3 DNA: TGCAGTGTTCTCCCTGAA.

Points on this clone: The sequenced fragment ends 3 residues before the CDR3 boundary, so the rest is inferred from the germline J gene. This sequence joins TRBV19 and TRBJ1-1; maybe TRBD1 (5 bases). The CDR3 sequence is 16 residues long. V shed 7 bases and J shed 0 bases, with 18 bases lying between them. From germline, CDR1 is LNHDA and CDR2 SQIVND (reference sequence). The CDR3 loop is CASTTTGGVLNTEAFF. CDR3 DNA (partial): TGTGCCAGTACCACCACCGGAGGGGTTTTGAACACTGAA.

As to this clone: The read ends 3 residues before the CDR3 terminus; that terminus is restored from the germline J gene. This chain connects TRBV7-6 to TRBJ2-3; D is unresolved. The CDR3 consists of 14 residues. Between the trimmed V and J ends, which lost 1 base and 5 bases, there was a span of 10 bases. Germline lookup yields CDR1 SGHVS and CDR2 FNYEAQ. The CDR3 is CASSLGGEVDTQYF. CDR3 bases read: TGTGCCAGCAGCTTAGGCGGAGAGGTAGATACG.

Concerning this clone: The read falls 3 residues short of the CDR3 end, and the missing part is taken from the germline J gene. V and J are TRBV25-1 and TRBJ2-7; no clear D gene. There are 10 residues in the CDR3. Germline CDR1 and CDR2: MGHDK and SYGVNS. Trimming removed 5 bases from V and 5 bases from J, with 4 bases in between. Incomplete CDR3 DNA: TGTGCCAGCAGTCTCCACGAG. It yields the protein CASSLHE. The whole CDR3 region reads CASSLHEQYF.

As to this clone: Sequencing ends 3 residues short of the CDR3 end; the germline J gene provides the rest. This chain joins TRBV13 and TRBJ1-2; 8 bases are a match to TRBD1. Trimming at V came to 4 bases and at J to 3 bases, leaving 7 bases not matched to a gene. Germline V gives CDR1 PRHDT, CDR2 FYEKMQ (reference sequence). The CDR3 is 15 amino acids. The DNA read from the CDR3 is TGTGCCAGCAGCTATGGACAGGGAGGAGACTATGGC. Its protein is CASSYGQGGDYG. The full-length CDR3 reads as CASSYGQGGDYGYTF.

As for this clone: The read comes to an end 3 residues before the CDR3 does, leaving the germline J gene to fill in the end. The chain employs TRBV19 and TRBJ2-2; maybe TRBD2 (6 bases). V lost 3 bases to trimming and J lost 3 bases, with 8 bases between them. The CDR3 has 14 amino acids. Germline CDR1 reads LNHDA; CDR2 reads SQIVND (reference sequence). CDR3 DNA (partial): TGTGCCAGTAGTATTTGGGGGGACACCGGGGAG. Amino acid sequence: CASSIWGDTGE. The entire CDR3 protein is CASSIWGDTGELFF.

About this clone: The CDR3 is cut off 3 residues early in the read; its end comes from the germline J gene. V usage is TRBV19 and J usage is TRBJ2-2, with 9 bases matching TRBD1. In germline, CDR1 is LNHDA, CDR2 SQIVND (reference sequence). This CDR3 comprises 16 residues. J lost 7 bases, V lost 5 bases, and 11 bases had no gene match. CDR3 in amino acids: CASSPLGTGRSGELFF. CDR3 DNA, as far as it was read: TGTGCCAGTAGTCCCCTCGGGACAGGGCGTAGCGGGGAG.

In the case of this clone: The CDR3 extends 3 residues past the end of the read, so its final part is completed from the germline J gene. V is TRBV29-1 and J is TRBJ1-2, with D possibly being TRBD1 (6 bases). Germline V gene sequence: CDR1 SQVTM, CDR2 ANQGSEA. With 3 bases removed from V and 4 bases from J, the gap between germline ends came to 15 bases. CDR3 size: 14 residues. The CDR3 loop is CSVDAQGAIYGYTF. The CDR3 bases that were read are TGCAGCGTTGATGCACAGGGCGCAATCTATGGC.

Note on this clone: Read sequence stops 3 residues before the CDR3 end, and the germline J gene provides the missing end. V gene TRBV19 combines with J gene TRBJ2-1; D may be TRBD2 (5 bases). Germline V lookup: CDR1 LNHDA, CDR2 SQIVND (reference sequence). The CDR3 loop spans 16 amino acids. With 1 base removed from V and 9 bases from J, the gap between germline ends came to 19 bases. The sequenced part of the CDR3 DNA is TGTGCCAGTAGTATAGCGGCTCTAGCCAAGACAATTGAG. Its translation is CASSIAALAKTIE. In full, the CDR3 is CASSIAALAKTIEQFF.

Concerning this clone: The CDR3 end falls 3 residues outside the read, so it is completed with the germline J gene. The chain links TRBV7-9 to TRBJ2-7; the match to TRBD1 covers 9 bases. Germline V lookup: CDR1 SEHNR, CDR2 FQNEAQ (reference sequence). Trimming cost V 5 bases and J 5 bases; bases outside gene matches: 7. The CDR3 is 14 residues long. The CDR3 is CASSESGQGHEQYF. The CDR3 DNA, read in part, is TGTGCCAGCAGCGAATCGGGACAGGGCCACGAG.

Comment on this clone: The observed sequence ends 3 residues before the CDR3 terminus, with the missing tail filled in from the germline J gene. The chain joins TRBV5-4 to TRBJ1-5; D might be TRBD1 (5 bases). V lost 0 bases, J lost 3 bases, and 7 bases lay in between. CDR3 size: 14 residues. Germline loops: CDR1 SGHNT, CDR2 YYREEE (reference sequence). The sequenced CDR3 bases are TGTGCCAGCAGCTTGGCAGGGTTCAATCAGCCC. It is translated as CASSLAGFNQP. The entire CDR3 is CASSLAGFNQPQHF.

In regard to this clone: The observed sequence ends 3 residues before the CDR3 terminus, with the missing tail filled in from the germline J gene. V gene TRBV11-2 combines with J gene TRBJ2-5, with a possible D match to TRBD1 (5 bases). Germline assignment: CDR1 SGHAT and CDR2 FQNNGV. CDR3 length: 13 amino acids. V was clipped by 3 bases and J by 6 bases, with 11 bases between them. The sequenced CDR3 bases are TGTGCCAGCAGCTTCGCTCCAGGGCAGACC. This translates into CASSFAPGQT. The complete CDR3 sequence is CASSFAPGQTQYF. Drawing the rest from reference TRBV11-2 and TRBJ2-5, the complete variable domain is EAGVAQSPRYKIIEKRQSVAFWCNPISGHATLYWYQQILGQGPKLLIQFQNNGVVDDSQLPKDRFSAERLKGVDSTLKIQPAKLEDSAVYLCASSFAPGQTQYFGPGTRLLVL.

With regard to this clone: The read gets to within 3 residues of the CDR3 end, and the germline J gene fills in the rest. This sequence joins TRBV12-5 and TRBJ1-1; 7 nucleotides line up with TRBD1. The CDR3 is made up of 16 amino acids. J gave up 0 bases and V 2 bases, and 6 bases lay outside the gene matches. The germline gives CDR1 LGHNT, CDR2 FRNRAP. The CDR3 reads CASGLQGGNLNTEAFF. The sequenced CDR3 bases are TGTGCTAGTGGTTTGCAGGGGGGAAACTTGAACACTGAA.

On this clone: Read coverage stops 3 residues before the CDR3 terminus; the germline J gene supplies the remainder. The chain recombines TRBV18 with TRBJ2-1; TRBD2 agrees at 9 bases. CDR3 length equals 16 residues. V lost 3 bases to trimming and J lost 0 bases; unmatched junction nucleotides: 3. CDR1 is KGHSH and CDR2 is LQKENI in the germline V gene. The CDR3 bases that were read are TGTGCCAGCTCACCGAGCGGGGGGAGCTCCTACAATGAG. This codes for CASSPSGGSSYNE. The full CDR3 sequence reads CASSPSGGSSYNEQFF.

The DNA read from the CDR3 is TGTGCCAGCAGTGATGTTTCAGGGTTGGATCAGCCC. It encodes CASSDVSGLDQP. The entire CDR3 is CASSDVSGLDQPQHF. This sequence joins TRBV6-4 and TRBJ1-5, with D maybe TRBD1 (5 bases). The read is 3 residues too short to cover the CDR3 end, so that end is filled in from the germline J gene. Germline CDR1 reads MRHNA; CDR2 reads SNTAGT. Trimming removed 3 bases at V and 5 bases at J, with 14 bases between. The CDR3 sequence is 15 residues long.

Comment on this clone: The CDR3 end is not reached by the read, which stops 3 residues before it; the germline J gene fills it in. This chain joins TRBV19 and TRBJ1-1; possibly TRBD1 for D (5 bases). This CDR3 spans 15 amino acids. V dropped 0 bases and J dropped 0 bases, with 8 bases sitting between them. The V gene's germline CDR1 is LNHDA and CDR2 SQIVND (reference sequence). Partial CDR3 DNA: TGTGCCAGTAGTATAGAGGGGGGGATGAACACTGAA. The encoded protein is CASSIEGGMNTE. In full, the CDR3 reads CASSIEGGMNTEAFF.

Of note for this clone: The CDR3 end falls 3 residues outside the read, so it is completed with the germline J gene. The chain combines TRBV7-8 with TRBJ2-1, with 8 bases matching TRBD2. CDR1 SGHVS and CDR2 FQNEAQ come from the germline V gene. The CDR3 is 15 residues long. Trimming cost V 5 bases and J 8 bases; bases outside gene matches: 11. This chain's CDR3 is CASSIGIGTSDEQFF. The sequenced part of the CDR3 DNA is TGTGCCAGCAGCATAGGAATCGGGACTAGTGATGAG.

Turning to this clone: The CDR3 end lies 3 residues beyond the end of the read and is filled in from the germline J gene. The chain combines TRBV7-2 with TRBJ2-7, with D perhaps matching TRBD2 (5 bases). The CDR3 runs 12 residues. V was cut by 5 bases and J by 2 bases, with 7 bases left in between. Germline assignment: CDR1 SGHTA and CDR2 FQGNSA. CDR3 sequence reads: CASSAGAYEQYF. The part of the CDR3 DNA that was read is TGTGCCAGCAGCGCCGGGGCCTACGAG.

Regarding this clone: The read ends 3 residues shy of where the CDR3 ends; the end is completed using the germline J gene. The chain employs TRBV2 and TRBJ2-1; D possibly corresponds to TRBD1 (5 bases). The CDR3 is 14 residues long. V lost 3 bases and J lost 2, with 8 bases in between. Germline V gives CDR1 SNHLY, CDR2 FYNNEI. CDR3 sequence reads: CASSDRGTYNEQFF. The CDR3 bases that were read are TGTGCCAGCAGTGATAGGGGCACCTACAATGAG. Drawing the rest from reference TRBV2 and TRBJ2-1, the complete variable domain is EPEVTQTPSHQVTQMGQEVILRCVPISNHLYFYWYRQILGQKVEFLVSFYNNEISEKSEIFDDQFSVERPDGSNFTLKIRSTKLEDSAMYFCASSDRGTYNEQFFGPGTRLTVL.

CDR3 sequence: CASSQEDAAGVSGELFF. CDR3 bases read: TGCGCCAGCAGCCAAGAGGATGCAGCGGGAGTCTCCGGGGAG. The V call is TRBV4-1, the J call TRBJ2-2; 8 nucleotides align to TRBD2. The DNA ends 3 residues before the CDR3 does, and the rest of the CDR3 is filled in from the germline J gene. Germline V gives CDR1 MGHRA, CDR2 YSYEKL. The CDR3 spans 17 residues. The V gene end was trimmed by 0 bases and the J gene end by 6 bases; junction bases not matched to a gene: 9.

Details on this clone: The read ends 3 residues shy of where the CDR3 ends; the end is completed using the germline J gene. The chain combines TRBV5-6 with TRBJ2-7; maybe TRBD1 (5 bases). Germline CDR1 is SGHDT and CDR2 is YYEEEE. Deletions cut 0 bases from V and 2 bases from J, with 9 bases between. CDR3 length: 14 amino acids. Partial CDR3 DNA: TGTGCCAGCAGCTTGGCCGACAGAACCTACGAG. It codes for CASSLADRTYE. The whole CDR3 protein is CASSLADRTYEQYF.

Remarks on this clone: The CDR3 is cut off 3 residues early in the read; its end comes from the germline J gene. J is TRBJ2-3 and V is TRBV6-2 or TRBV6-3; D perhaps matches TRBD2 (6 bases). The germline V gene has CDR1 MNHEY and CDR2 SVGEGT. This CDR3 is 14 amino acids long. The V end was cut by 8 bases, the J end by 2 bases, with 14 bases between. The CDR3 here is CASGEDSFTDTQYF. Incomplete CDR3 DNA: TGTGCCAGCGGGGAGGACTCTTTCACAGATACG.

About this clone itself: The observed sequence ends 3 residues before the CDR3 terminus, with the missing tail filled in from the germline J gene. The sample carries other DNA sequences with the same CDR3. The chain recombines TRBV6-1 with TRBJ2-7; TRBD2 is a possible D gene (5 bases). The CDR3 totals 17 residues. In germline, CDR1 is MNHNS, CDR2 SASEGT. V was trimmed by 2 bases and J by 0 bases, leaving 17 bases between them. The CDR3 sequence is CASSEPLGGFLSYEQYF. Incomplete CDR3 DNA: TGTGCCAGCAGTGAACCCCTAGGCGGGTTCCTCTCCTACGAG.

Concerning this clone itself: The CDR3 goes on 3 residues after the read ends, and that part is filled in from the germline J gene. The V and J genes are TRBV7-2 and TRBJ1-2; 8 nucleotides align to TRBD1. CDR3 length equals 15 residues. Germline CDR1 is SGHTA and CDR2 is FQGNSA. V shed 5 bases, J shed 4 bases, and the junction held 9 bases outside the gene matches. CDR3 DNA (partial): TGTGCCAGCAGCCCGTACGGACAGGGTCCCTATGGC. Translated, it gives CASSPYGQGPYG. The whole CDR3 is CASSPYGQGPYGYTF.

As regards this clone: The missing CDR3 end, 3 residues past where the read stops, is filled in from the germline J gene. This chain connects TRBV19 to TRBJ1-1; D is unresolved. Germline CDR1 is LNHDA and CDR2 is SQIVND (reference sequence). Trimming pared 6 bases from V and 4 bases from J, leaving 9 bases between. The CDR3 runs 12 residues. CDR3 DNA, as far as it was read: TGTGCCAGTAGGGCGGGAATCACTGAA. Amino acid sequence: CASRAGITE. The full CDR3 reads CASRAGITEAFF.

Comments on this clone: The missing CDR3 end, 3 residues past where the read stops, is filled in from the germline J gene. The chain recombines TRBV7-6 with TRBJ1-1, with a possible D match to TRBD1 (5 bases). The CDR3 has 15 amino acids. V was shortened by 1 base and J by 1 base, with 10 bases between the two germline ends. The germline gives CDR1 SGHVS, CDR2 FNYEAQ. CDR3 protein: CASSLEVGGNTEAFF. The part of the CDR3 DNA that was read is TGTGCCAGCAGCTTAGAGGTCGGGGGGAACACTGAA.

With respect to this clone: The read gets to within 3 residues of the CDR3 end, and the germline J gene fills in the rest. This chain connects TRBV20-1 to TRBJ2-3, with 11 positions matching TRBD2. Germline V CDR1 and CDR2: DFQATT, SNEGSKA (reference sequence). The V gene end was trimmed by 5 bases and the J gene end by 4 bases; junction bases not matched to a gene: 8. This CDR3 spans 15 amino acids. This CDR3 is CSALGLAGNSDTQYF. CDR3 DNA (partial): TGCAGTGCTTTAGGACTAGCGGGTAATTCAGATACG.